This T cell receptor (beta chain) was found in a study of T cell responses to AZD1222 COVID-19 vaccine. In the case of this clone: Its antigen remains unidentified.

Regarding the study as a whole: Females made up more of the donors, who were largely white British, and clonal diversity may have come out too low. In the spike-specific TCR repertoire, nearly half reportedly target unmutated variant regions.

Data came from immunoSEQ multiplex PCR; TCRdb stores just in-frame clones and leaves some out. The sample consists of 90,000 or so clones, approximately 88% of them appearing once. V gave up 0 bases and J gave up 2 bases, with 12 bases separating them. Germline CDR1 and CDR2: SGHRS and YFSETQ. This CDR3 has 15 amino acids. The chain recombines TRBV5-1 with TRBJ2-7, with D tentatively TRBD1 (5 bases). The clonotype comes from an adult in good health. The sequenced sample was peripheral blood, obtained on day 0 of AZD1222 vaccination. CDR3 nucleotide sequence: TGCGCCAGCAGCTTGGAAGAGGACACAACCTACGAGCAGTACTTC. This codes for CASSLEEDTTYEQYF. Using reference TRBV5-1 and TRBJ2-7 for the parts outside the CDR3, the full variable domain is KAGVTQTPRYLIKTRGQQVTLSCSPISGHRSVSWYQQTPGQGLQFLFEYFSETQRNKGNFPGRFSGRQFSNSRSEMNVSTLELGDSALYLCASSLEEDTTYEQYFGPGTRLTVT.